This TCR beta chain comes out of a study of shared clonotypes between healthy human individuals (dated by TCRdb to the early 2020s). The study in broad terms: A couple of women and a few men aged 18 to 49 years were included in the cohort. Different laboratories and diverse techniques were used to prepare libraries and sequence TCR repertoires, to increase sequencing depth and limit assay-specific biases. For each donor, CD4 naive and CD4 memory were each run on three plates, CD8 naive on two plates, and CD8 memory on one plate. To estimate repertoire size and how much clonotype sharing occurs between individuals, the study deeply sequenced the blood TCR repertoires of five healthy adults. Each donor's leukapheresis produced roughly between about 0.85 and 10 billion PBMCs. Results the study describes overall, beyond this receptor: Sampling was restricted to blood, and TCR repertoires in tissue are likely to differ from TCR repertoires in blood. Across several donors, 4.5% to 6.5% of naive CD4, around 3.5% of naive CD8, about 2.3% of memory CD4, and under 0.45% of memory CD8 clonotypes were shared. Naive subsets generally had larger estimated clonotype richness than memory subsets. The small number of donors limited the genetic and exposure-history diversity represented. Incomplete sequencing was indicated by rarefaction of sorted-subset datasets, despite the large sequencing depth. Pairwise subsampling indicated that sequencing depth was expected to affect the degree of clonotype sharing among donors. Clonotypes shared by all four sorted-subset donors showed higher generation probabilities than non-shared clonotypes.

CD8 naive samples consisted of CD45RO-negative cells that were positively selected for CCR7, yielding a CD45RA+CCR7+ population without TemRA cells. Healthy HIV-negative adults with no recently reported acute infections or vaccinations were included as donors. Every donor was a Caucasian adult living in Nashville, Tennessee, USA. After blood collection by leukapheresis, PBMCs were isolated using Ficoll-Histopaque density gradient centrifugation and then cryopreserved in the vapor phase of liquid nitrogen. Purity and quantity of every magnetically sorted T cell population were checked by analytical flow cytometry. From each sorted fraction, genomic DNA was isolated and quantified by UV absorbance on a Nanodrop 2000c. Using the deep immunoSEQ assay, multiplex PCR amplified TCR CDR3 regions from genomic DNA. For each cell subset, the extracted genomic DNA was distributed evenly across all wells of several immunoSEQ 96-well plates, and each plate served as one replicate. For sorted subsets, 150 to 200 ng genomic DNA, equal to tens of thousands of T cell genomes, was loaded into each replicate PCR. Purified libraries were measured with a Qubit 3.0 fluorometer, size-checked on a Bioanalyzer 2100, and measured again with the KAPA Library Quantification kit. A separate single-read 150-cycle Illumina NextSeq 550 flow cell was used to sequence each immunoSEQ 96-well plate. From the authors' description of their analysis: Because only junctional sequences without quality scores were contained in the immunoSEQ output, filtering matching that applied to full-length reads could not be performed. Sequences were annotated with PyIR, a Python wrapper for IgBLAST v1.9, and V/J genes and CDR3 were assigned using IMGT germline references. Reads with weak V/J assignments (E-value above 1e-6), missing CDR3, stop codons, out-of-frame junctions, or ambiguous translated residues were removed. V3J clonotypes were defined by identical inferred V gene, J gene, and CDR3 amino acid sequence. To compute the percentage overlap between repertoires, the number of shared unique clonotypes was divided by the size of the smaller repertoire. Repertoire richness was assessed with RTK rarefaction, the Chao1 estimator, and Recon v2.1 estimates of unobserved clonotypes. For all TCRbeta clonotypes obtained by the gDNA method from a handful of donors, generation probabilities were computed with OLGA. Not all clones reach the TCRdb copy of this immuneACCESS table, which keeps in-frame sequences only. Checked studies attribute under half of the gap to unresolved V genes and leave the rest unexplained. The DNA gave D and trimming, while V, J and clone size come from that table. This sample has millions of clones in its table, and roughly 91% of those were observed once. Of the sample, about 1.5% is held by the ten largest clones.

The CDR3 contains 15 residues, cysteine and phenylalanine counted. The only DNA kept is the CDR3, 45 bases in frame from the first base. V drops 3 bases and J drops 1 base, leaving 14 bases in between. According to the germline V gene, CDR1 reads SGHRS and CDR2 reads YFSETQ. Comments on this clone: Its specific antigen is unknown. Per-base quality was not reported, and no clone a single base away is much larger than it.

Sequencing used naive CD8+ T cells from PBMCs. In the paper's terms, the cell subset or site label means: CD45RA+CCR7+. In this chain, TRBV5-1 is recombined with TRBJ2-7, with the D call perhaps TRBD1 or TRBD2, each one matching 5 bases. This receptor was taken from a man between 18 and 29 years old in good health. Some clones in this sample may be carry-over from other donors' samples. The nucleotide sequence is given as TGCGCCAGCAGCTGGTCCGGGACCGCATCCTACGAGCAGTACTTC. It translates to CASSWSGTASYEQYF. The CDR3, completed at both ends by the reference TRBV5-1 and TRBJ2-7 genes, gives the full variable domain KAGVTQTPRYLIKTRGQQVTLSCSPISGHRSVSWYQQTPGQGLQFLFEYFSETQRNKGNFPGRFSGRQFSNSRSEMNVSTLELGDSALYLCASSWSGTASYEQYFGPGTRLTVT.